The next 9 T cell receptor beta chains were all read from a single sample in a study of long-term antiretroviral therapy in people with HIV. Sequencing used immunoSEQ v3.0 at survey level. The repertoire was sequenced with immunoSEQ multiplex PCR; TCRdb's copy has only in-frame clones and lacks some. The table lists more than 20,000 clones, approximately 90% of them singletons, with approximately 3.9% in the top ten. The specimen was unsorted PBMCs, collected 1.9 years after starting antiretroviral therapy. The receptor source for this set is a woman under 40 with HIV.

The gene calls are TRBV4-1 and TRBJ1-4, with D hard to call. Germline CDR1 MGHRA, CDR2 YSYEKL. There are 17 residues in the CDR3. V was pared by 3 bases and J by 0 bases, with 14 bases between. The CDR3 sequence is CASSHDNHKPTNEKLFF. In nucleotides, the CDR3 is TGCGCCAGCAGCCACGACAACCATAAACCAACTAATGAAAAACTGTTTTTT.

The CDR3 loop reads CASSFVPGADTQYF. Written as DNA, the CDR3 is TGCGCCAGCAGCTTCGTCCCCGGGGCAGATACGCAGTATTTT. J is TRBJ2-3 and V is TRBV5-1; a possible D gene is TRBD2 (5 bases). This CDR3 region has 14 residues. In germline, CDR1 is SGHRS, CDR2 YFSETQ. V lost 2 bases, J lost 4 bases, and 11 bases lay in between.

The genes are TRBV30 and TRBJ1-5; D is unresolved. V shed 0 bases and J shed 4 bases, with 10 bases lying between them. CDR1 is GTSNPN and CDR2 is SVGIG in the germline V gene (reference sequence). The CDR3 is 14 amino acids. This chain's CDR3 is CAWSVNSGNQPQHF. The CDR3 DNA reads TGTGCCTGGAGTGTAAATAGTGGGAATCAGCCCCAGCATTTT.

The genes are TRBV30 and TRBJ2-5, with 10 bases matching TRBD1. V shed 2 bases and J 5 bases; nucleotides not matched to a gene: 11. The length of the CDR3 is 16 residues. Germline values: CDR1 GTSNPN, CDR2 SVGIG (reference sequence). The CDR3 spells CAWSKRDRGSGETQYF. CDR3 sequence (DNA): TGTGCCTGGAGTAAAAGGGACAGGGGATCGGGGGAGACCCAGTACTTC.

This chain links TRBV11-1 with TRBJ1-1; no clear D. The CDR3 contains 13 residues. The V and J ends lost 4 bases and 4 bases respectively, with 10 bases between them. In germline, CDR1 is SGHAT, CDR2 FQDESV (reference sequence). The CDR3 DNA follows: TGTGCCAGCAGCTGGTCAGGCCCCACTGAAGCTTTCTTT. Translated, it gives CASSWSGPTEAFF.

The chain recombines TRBV11-2 with TRBJ1-2; no definite D call. Germline values: CDR1 SGHAT, CDR2 FQNNGV. The CDR3 runs to 14 residues. V gave up 2 bases and J gave up 4 bases, with 11 bases separating them. CDR3 coding DNA: TGTGCCAGCAGCTTAACTAATGGCATCTATGGCTACACCTTC. This translates into CASSLTNGIYGYTF.

The rearrangement uses TRBV27 and TRBJ2-2; D possibly corresponds to TRBD2 (6 bases). Germline V gene data show CDR1 as MNHEY and CDR2 as SMNVEV (reference sequence). V shed 8 bases and J shed 0 bases, with 10 bases lying between them. This CDR3 contains 14 residues. The CDR3 DNA reads as TGTGCCAGCCGGGACTTCGCGAACACCGGGGAGCTGTTTTTT. This gives the protein CASRDFANTGELFF.

The chain has TRBV18 and TRBJ2-2; D gene uncertain. CDR1 and CDR2 (germline): KGHSH, LQKENI. The CDR3 is 15 amino acids. The V and J ends lost 4 bases and 3 bases respectively, with 12 bases between them. The CDR3 coding sequence is TGTGCCAGCTCACTGGTTGCCAGCTACACCGGGGAGCTGTTTTTT. This sequence encodes CASSLVASYTGELFF.

This chain connects TRBV10-3 to TRBJ2-1; possible D gene TRBD1, 5 bases. The CDR3 is 20 residues long. The germline V gene has CDR1 ENHRY and CDR2 SYGVKD. Trimming took 0 bases from V and 0 from J, leaving 21 bases between them. The CDR3 DNA is TGTGCCATCAGTGAGTCTGATATACGTGTGGGCAGGGCCTCCTACAATGAGCAGTTCTTC. Protein: CAISESDIRVGRASYNEQFF.